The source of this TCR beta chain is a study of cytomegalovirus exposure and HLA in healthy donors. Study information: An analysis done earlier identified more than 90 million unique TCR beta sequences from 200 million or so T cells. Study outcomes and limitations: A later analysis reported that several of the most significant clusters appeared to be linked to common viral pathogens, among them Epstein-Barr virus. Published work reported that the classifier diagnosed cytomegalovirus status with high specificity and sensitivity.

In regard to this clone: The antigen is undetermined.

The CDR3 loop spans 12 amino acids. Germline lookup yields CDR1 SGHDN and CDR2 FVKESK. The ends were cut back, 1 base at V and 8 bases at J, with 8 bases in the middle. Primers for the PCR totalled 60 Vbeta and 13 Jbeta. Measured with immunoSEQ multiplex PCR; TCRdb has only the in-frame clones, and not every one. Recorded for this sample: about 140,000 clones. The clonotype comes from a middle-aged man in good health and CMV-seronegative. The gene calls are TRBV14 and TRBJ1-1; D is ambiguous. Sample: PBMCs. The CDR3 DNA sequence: TGTGCCAGCAGCCAAGCTAGGTCCGAAGCTTTCTTT. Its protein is CASSQARSEAFF.